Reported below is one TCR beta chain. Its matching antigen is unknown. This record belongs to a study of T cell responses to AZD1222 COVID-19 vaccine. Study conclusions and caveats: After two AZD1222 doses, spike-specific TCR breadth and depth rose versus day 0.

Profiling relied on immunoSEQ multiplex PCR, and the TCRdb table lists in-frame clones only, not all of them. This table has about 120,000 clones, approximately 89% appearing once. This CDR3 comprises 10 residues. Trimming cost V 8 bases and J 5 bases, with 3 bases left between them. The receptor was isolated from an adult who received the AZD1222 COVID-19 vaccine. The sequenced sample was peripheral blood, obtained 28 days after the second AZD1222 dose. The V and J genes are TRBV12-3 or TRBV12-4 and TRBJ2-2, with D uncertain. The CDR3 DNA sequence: TGTGCCAGCGGGACCGGGGAGCTGTTTTTT. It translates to CASGTGELFF.